These T cell receptor beta chains were read from a single sample in a study of T cell responses to AZD1222 COVID-19 vaccine. Assay used: immunoSEQ multiplex PCR; TCRdb lists only in-frame clones, some missing. Among 60,000 to 70,000 clones listed, 85% to 90% were seen once. The input for sequencing was peripheral blood, taken on day 0 of AZD1222 vaccination. The receptors derive from an adult in good health. CDR3s include the opening cysteine and the closing phenylalanine or tryptophan. Expanded clones are given a class, and other clones once, few, many or no size at all.

V gene: TRBV27; clone size: NA; CDR3 protein: CASSDSGGVSYNEQFF
V gene: TRBV19; clone size: NA; CDR3 protein: CASRSEQGNSYGYTF
V gene: TRBV5-6; clone size: NA; CDR3 protein: CASSLTGVNQPQHF
V gene: TRBV19; clone size: NA; CDR3 protein: CASSIDRGADTQYF
V gene: TRBV19; clone size: NA; CDR3 protein: CASLGLRHQPQHF
V gene: TRBV25-1; clone size: NA; CDR3 protein: CASSSERYGYTF
V gene: TRBV4-2; clone size: once; CDR3 protein: CASSPEGGRGAGELFF
V gene: TRBV5-1; clone size: NA; CDR3 protein: CASGTGNTEAFF
V gene: TRBV5-8; clone size: NA; CDR3 protein: CASSPGRGRSYGYTF
V gene: TRBV18; clone size: NA; CDR3 protein: CASSPRDLGNTEAFF
V gene: TRBV7-6; clone size: NA; CDR3 protein: CASSPVGANTEAFF
V gene: TRBV9; clone size: NA; CDR3 protein: CASSVGLGQPQHF
V gene: TRBV5-4; clone size: many; CDR3 protein: CASSLRLAGGYEQYF
V gene: TRBV6-6; clone size: NA; CDR3 protein: CASSFPGQTRATEAFF
V gene: TRBV12-3/TRBV12-4; clone size: NA; CDR3 protein: CASSRTVGEKLFF
V gene: TRBV15; clone size: NA; CDR3 protein: CATTNRDREAFF
V gene: TRBV28; clone size: NA; CDR3 protein: CASSSPTPGGGYTF
V gene: TRBV18; clone size: NA; CDR3 protein: CASSPEGAAFF
V gene: TRBV18; clone size: NA; CDR3 protein: CASSRIPDHNSPLHF
V gene: TRBV6-2/TRBV6-3; clone size: NA; CDR3 protein: CASSYLSGNHYNEQFF
V gene: TRBV6-5; clone size: NA; CDR3 protein: CASSLKAGQYF
V gene: TRBV6-5; clone size: NA; CDR3 protein: CASSYFAADTDTQYF
V gene: TRBV3-1/TRBV3-2; clone size: NA; CDR3 protein: CASSQGLANTGELFF
V gene: TRBV14; clone size: NA; CDR3 protein: CASSPRLAAYNEQFF
V gene: TRBV7-9; clone size: NA; CDR3 protein: CASSLVGESNQPQHF
V gene: TRBV18; clone size: NA; CDR3 protein: CASSRTTGGTASNQPQHF
V gene: TRBV7-9; clone size: NA; CDR3 protein: CASSPGHRSKSGSYNEQFF
V gene: TRBV3-1/TRBV3-2; clone size: NA; CDR3 protein: CASSQDWPSGGLSYNEQFF
V gene: TRBV6-6; clone size: NA; CDR3 protein: CASSSKAEGWLYEQFF
V gene: TRBV30; clone size: few; CDR3 protein: CAWSRTSTGSDYGYTF
V gene: TRBV30; clone size: NA; CDR3 protein: CAWSVNQGGSPLHF
V gene: TRBV9; clone size: NA; CDR3 protein: CASSAGDGGTRYTDTQYF
V gene: TRBV5-4; clone size: once; CDR3 protein: CASSGGGEVDLGTQYF
V gene: TRBV9; clone size: NA; CDR3 protein: CASSVVTSGGKLFF
V gene: TRBV28; clone size: NA; CDR3 protein: CASSNRGPSSYEQYF
V gene: TRBV27; clone size: NA; CDR3 protein: CASSFRLAGGPGRNNEQFF
V gene: TRBV7-3; clone size: NA; CDR3 protein: CASSLNRNTEAFF
V gene: TRBV5-1; clone size: many; CDR3 protein: CASSLSAGGLTGELFF
V gene: TRBV3-1/TRBV3-2; clone size: NA; CDR3 protein: CASSQDRYSPQETQYF
V gene: TRBV24-1; clone size: NA; CDR3 protein: CATSGRGMNSNQPQHF
V gene: TRBV3-1/TRBV3-2; clone size: NA; CDR3 protein: CASSSSEQGPHGYTF
V gene: TRBV7-3; clone size: NA; CDR3 protein: CASSLFWRVLNTEAFF
V gene: TRBV6-5; clone size: NA; CDR3 protein: CASRQGRSNQPQHF
V gene: TRBV11-1; clone size: NA; CDR3 protein: CASRSVGDTEAFF
V gene: TRBV2; clone size: NA; CDR3 protein: CASSEGTVYGYTF
V gene: TRBV7-8; clone size: NA; CDR3 protein: CASRPDLRAGNTIYF
V gene: TRBV12-3/TRBV12-4; clone size: NA; CDR3 protein: CASSLEQHQPQHF
V gene: TRBV19; clone size: NA; CDR3 protein: CASSAWDSHEQYF
V gene: TRBV6-5; clone size: NA; CDR3 protein: CASSYSTEAFF
V gene: TRBV2; clone size: once; CDR3 protein: CASSEELLINSPLHF
V gene: TRBV6-1; clone size: NA; CDR3 protein: CASSEGTGGNSPLHF
V gene: TRBV29-1; clone size: NA; CDR3 protein: CSVETGATFF
V gene: TRBV19; clone size: NA; CDR3 protein: CASSIGDGKSMYGYTF
V gene: TRBV7-2; clone size: NA; CDR3 protein: CASHGVGSNQPQHF